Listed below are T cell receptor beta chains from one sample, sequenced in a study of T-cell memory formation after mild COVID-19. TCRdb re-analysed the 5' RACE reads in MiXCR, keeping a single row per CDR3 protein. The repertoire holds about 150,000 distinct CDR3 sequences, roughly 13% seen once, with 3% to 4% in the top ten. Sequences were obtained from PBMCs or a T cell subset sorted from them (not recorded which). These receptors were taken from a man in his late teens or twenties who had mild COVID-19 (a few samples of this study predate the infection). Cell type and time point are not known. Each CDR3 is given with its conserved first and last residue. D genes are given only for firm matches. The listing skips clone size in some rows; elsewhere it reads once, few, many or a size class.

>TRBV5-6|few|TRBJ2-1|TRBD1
TGTGCCAGCAGCACGGGACAGGGGGCGGGGGATGAGCAGTTCTTC
CASSTGQGAGDEQFF
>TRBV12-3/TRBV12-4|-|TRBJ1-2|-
TGTGCCAGCGGTTTAGTCGACGGCAGCTATGGCTACACCTTC
CASGLVDGSYGYTF
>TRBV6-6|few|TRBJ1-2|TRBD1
TGTGCCAGCAGTCCCCCGGACAGGGGCCACGGCTACACCTTC
CASSPPDRGHGYTF
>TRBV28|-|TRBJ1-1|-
TGTGCCAGCCTGCCCAGGGGCGGGACTGAAGCTTTCTTT
CASLPRGGTEAFF
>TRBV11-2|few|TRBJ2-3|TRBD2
TGTGCCAGCAGCTTAGTAGGTAGCGGGGGGCAGCGAGATACGCAGTATTTT
CASSLVGSGGQRDTQYF
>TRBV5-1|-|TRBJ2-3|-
TGCGCCAGCAGCTTGGGCCTCGTCTGGACAGATACGCAGTATTTT
CASSLGLVWTDTQYF
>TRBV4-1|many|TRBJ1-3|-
TGCGCCAGCAGCCAAGCGCCCGGACGCTCGGGAAACACCATATATTTT
CASSQAPGRSGNTIYF
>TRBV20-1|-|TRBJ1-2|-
TGCAGTGCTAGCTGGTCTTTTGGCTACACCTTC
CSASWSFGYTF
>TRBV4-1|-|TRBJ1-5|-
TGCGCCAGCAGCCAAGTCCCAGGGCGATGGCCCCAGCATTTT
CASSQVPGRWPQHF
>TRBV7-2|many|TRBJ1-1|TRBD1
TGCGCCAGCAGCCCCGGGACAGCGAACACTGAAGCTTTCTTT
CASSPGTANTEAFF
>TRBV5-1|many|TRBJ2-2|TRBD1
TGCGCCAGCAGCGCCGGGACAGCCTTCACCGGGGAGCTGTTTTTT
CASSAGTAFTGELFF
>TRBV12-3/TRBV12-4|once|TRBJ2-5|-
TGTGCCAGCAGTTTAGGAGGGGGGACCACAGAGACCCAGTACTTC
CASSLGGGTTETQYF
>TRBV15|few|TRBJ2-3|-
TGTGCCGCCAGGGCGGCAAGTTTATCAAATACGCAGTATTTT
CAARAASLSNTQYF
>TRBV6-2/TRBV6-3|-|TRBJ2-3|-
TGTGCCAGCAGCGTCGACAGTGTTGGGACAGATACGCAGTATTTT
CASSVDSVGTDTQYF
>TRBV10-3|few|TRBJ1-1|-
TGTGCCATCACCCGCAGGGAAAACACTGAAGCTTTCTTT
CAITRRENTEAFF
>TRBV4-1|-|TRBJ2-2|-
TGCGCCAGCAGCCTTTTCAGGGAGGCGAACACCGGGGAGCTGTTTTTT
CASSLFREANTGELFF
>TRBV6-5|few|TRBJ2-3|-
TGTGCCAGCAGCCGGACTTCGAGTGCCGGAGATACGCAGTATTTT
CASSRTSSAGDTQYF
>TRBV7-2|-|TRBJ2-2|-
TGTGCCAGCAGCTTAGGCGGGGCGATCACCGGGGAGCTGTTTTTT
CASSLGGAITGELFF
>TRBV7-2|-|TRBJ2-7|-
TGTGCCAGCAGCTCTGTGGGACTTGCCGAGCAGTACTTC
CASSSVGLAEQYF
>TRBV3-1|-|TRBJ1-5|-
TGTGCCAGCAGCCAAGGCGGCCCCCAGCATTTT
CASSQGGPQHF
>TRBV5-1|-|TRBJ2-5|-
TGCGCCAGCAGCCCCGGGACGGAGGAAGAGACCCAGTACTTC
CASSPGTEEETQYF
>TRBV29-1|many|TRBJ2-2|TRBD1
TGCAGCGTGGGGCGGACAGGGCTCACCGGGGAGCTGTTTTTT
CSVGRTGLTGELFF
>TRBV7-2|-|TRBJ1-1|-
TGTGCCAGCAGCTTATTTGTGCACACTGAAGCTTTCTTT
CASSLFVHTEAFF
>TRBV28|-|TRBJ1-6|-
TGTGCCAGCAGTTCTCCCCCTTCAGGGGTAGGGAATGATTCACCCCTCCACTTT
CASSSPPSGVGNDSPLHF
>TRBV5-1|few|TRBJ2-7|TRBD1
TGCGCCAGCAGCTTGGACCCCGGACAGGGTCCCTACGAGCAGTACTTC
CASSLDPGQGPYEQYF
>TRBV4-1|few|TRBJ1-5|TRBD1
TGCGCCAGCAGCCAAGAAGGGACAGGGGATCAGCCCCAGCATTTT
CASSQEGTGDQPQHF
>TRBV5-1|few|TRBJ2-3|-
TGCGCCAGCAGCTTGCCCCCGGGACTGACTACCACAGATACGCAGTATTTT
CASSLPPGLTTTDTQYF
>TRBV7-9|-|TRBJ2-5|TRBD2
TGTGCCAGCAGCTCCCGACTAGCCGGAGAGACCCAGTACTTC
CASSSRLAGETQYF
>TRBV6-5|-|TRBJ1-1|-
TGTGCCAGCAGTTACTCCTCGGTCGGGGGGCGGACTGAAGCTTTCTTT
CASSYSSVGGRTEAFF
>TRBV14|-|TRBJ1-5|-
TGTGCCAGCAGCCAAGATGGGCAACAGCCCCAGCATTTT
CASSQDGQQPQHF
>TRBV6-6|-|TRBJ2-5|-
TGTGCCAGCGATTCCGGCCGGGGATGGGAGACCCAGTACTTC
CASDSGRGWETQYF
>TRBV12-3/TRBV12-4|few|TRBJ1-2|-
TGTGCCAGCAGCTCGGGCAGGGGCTATGGCTACACCTTC
CASSSGRGYGYTF
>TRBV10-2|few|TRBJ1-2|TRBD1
TGCGCCAGCAGTGAGTCGAAGGGACAGGGGGCGAGGGTGCCCTATGGCTACACCTTC
CASSESKGQGARVPYGYTF
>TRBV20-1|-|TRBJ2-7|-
TGCAGTGCTAGGTGGGGCTTTAGCTCCTACGAGCAGTACTTC
CSARWGFSSYEQYF
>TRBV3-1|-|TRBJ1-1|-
TGTGCCAGCAGCCTGTGGACAGCGAACACTGAAGCTTTCTTT
CASSLWTANTEAFF
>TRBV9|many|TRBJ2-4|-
TGTGCCAGTGGGCCTTTCCTAGCCAAAAACATTCAGTACTTC
CASGPFLAKNIQYF
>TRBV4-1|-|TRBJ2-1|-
TGCGCCAGCAGCCAAGGGCCCCCCAGGGTCGCTCCCAATGAGCAGTTCTTC
CASSQGPPRVAPNEQFF
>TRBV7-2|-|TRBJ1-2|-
TGTGCCAGCAGCTCAAGGGGGAGCAATGGCTACACCTTC
CASSSRGSNGYTF
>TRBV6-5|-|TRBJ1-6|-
TGTGCCAGCGCGCCCATGTCGGACACAAATTCACCCCTCCACTTT
CASAPMSDTNSPLHF
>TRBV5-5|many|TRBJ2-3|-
TGTGCCAGCAGCTTGGTCAGCGGGTCCGCAGATACGCAGTATTTT
CASSLVSGSADTQYF
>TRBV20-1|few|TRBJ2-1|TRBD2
TGCAGTGCTTGGGGGGGTTCCAGCTCCTACAATGAGCAGTTCTTC
CSAWGGSSSYNEQFF
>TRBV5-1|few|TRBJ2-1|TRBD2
TGCGCCAGCAGGGACGACTCGCGAGGCGGGAGTGAGCAGTTCTTC
CASRDDSRGGSEQFF
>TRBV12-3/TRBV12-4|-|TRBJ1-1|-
TGTGCCAGCAGCCCCCGGGGGACTGAAGCTTTCTTT
CASSPRGTEAFF
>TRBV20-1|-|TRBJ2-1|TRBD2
TGCAGTGCACGGGAAGGGACTAGCGCGAATGAGCAGTTCTTC
CSAREGTSANEQFF
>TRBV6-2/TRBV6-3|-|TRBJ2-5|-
TGTGCCAGCGGGGGGAGGGGGCGAGAGACCCAGTACTTC
CASGGRGRETQYF
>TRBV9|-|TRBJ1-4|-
TGTGCCAGCAGCCGTGGGAGGGGGGGAGAAAAACTGTTTTTT
CASSRGRGGEKLFF